These 29 T cell receptor beta chains were sequenced from one sample in a study of T cells in Graves' hyperthyroidism and ophthalmopathy. The source material, RNA transcripts, was used to amplify TCR beta CDR3 regions. HTBI primers drove first-round RT-PCR of the TCR CDR3. MiXCR, applied by TCRdb to the multiplex PCR reads, yields one record per CDR3 protein. The sample contains about 640,000 distinct CDR3 sequences, about a fifth of which appear only once. Sequencing used blood. Receptors were obtained from a man aged 30 to 39 with Graves' ophthalmopathy.

The chain is built from TRBV19 and TRBJ2-2; 11 bases map to TRBD2. The V and J ends lost 5 bases and 3 bases, in that order; junction bases with no gene match: 11. This CDR3 is built from 18 residues. CDR1 LNHDA and CDR2 SQIVND come from the germline V gene (reference sequence). CDR3 sequence reads: CASSPIRTSGPHTGELFF. DNA of the CDR3: TGTGCCAGTAGTCCGATTCGGACTAGCGGGCCGCACACCGGGGAGCTGTTTTTT.

This clonotype was counted a few times. The genes are TRBV6-2 or TRBV6-3 and TRBJ2-7, with TRBD2 matching over 7 bases. J was trimmed by 1 base and V by 6 bases; bases with no gene match: 3. Per the germline V gene, CDR1 is MNHEY and CDR2 is SVGEGT. CDR3 length: 13 amino acids. DNA for the CDR3: TGTGCCAGCAGGGGCGGGAGATCCTACGAGCAGTACTTC. It yields the protein CASRGGRSYEQYF.

The chain recombines TRBV7-2 with TRBJ1-2; D possibly corresponds to TRBD1 (6 bases). Trimming took off 4 bases at V and 3 bases at J, with 18 bases between the two ends. Germline CDR1 reads SGHTA; CDR2 reads FQGNSA. This CDR3 contains 16 residues. CDR3 bases: TGTGCCAGCAGCTCGGGCCGGGACATCCATTACTATGGCTACACCTTC. The encoded protein is CASSSGRDIHYYGYTF.

This clonotype has just a few counts. The V gene is TRBV27, the J gene TRBJ2-7; D call uncertain. V lost 3 bases to trimming and J lost 3 bases, with 9 bases between them. The CDR3 spans 13 residues. Germline lookup yields CDR1 MNHEY and CDR2 SMNVEV (reference sequence). CDR3 in DNA: TGTGCCAGCAGTTTTTCGGAAGACTACGAGCAGTACTTC. As protein: CASSFSEDYEQYF.

In its sample, this clonotype was seen many times. This chain links TRBV7-9 with TRBJ2-1, with TRBD2 matching 14 bases. V dropped 5 bases and J dropped 2; count of bases not matched to a gene: 5. Germline loops: CDR1 SEHNR, CDR2 FQNEAQ (reference sequence). This CDR3 has 17 residues. CDR3 loop: CASSPGLAGVTYNEQFF. CDR3 nucleotides: TGTGCCAGCAGCCCGGGACTAGCGGGAGTAACCTACAATGAGCAGTTCTTC.

The chain uses TRBV18 and TRBJ2-3, with 13 nucleotides matching TRBD2. The ends lost 0 bases at V and 4 bases at J; junction bases unmatched: 4. The CDR3 length is 17 residues. In germline, CDR1 is KGHSH, CDR2 LQKENI. The CDR3 DNA is TGTGCCAGCTCACCACCGACTAGCGGGGGGCGCCCAGATACGCAGTATTTT. Amino acids: CASSPPTSGGRPDTQYF. The variable domain in full, with the rest retrieved from reference TRBV18 and TRBJ2-3, is NAGVMQNPRHLVRRRGQEARLRCSPMKGHSHVYWYRQLPEEGLKFMVYLQKENIIDESGMPKERFSAEFPKEGPSILRIQQVVRGDSAAYFCASSPPTSGGRPDTQYFGPGTRLTVL.

This sequence joins TRBV19 and TRBJ1-2, with 8 bases lining up with TRBD1. From germline, CDR1 is LNHDA and CDR2 SQIVND (reference sequence). With V trimmed by 6 bases and J by 5 bases, 11 bases remained unmatched. There are 15 residues in the CDR3. For the CDR3, the DNA is TGTGCCAGTAGCGCTGGACAGGGCGTCGGATATGGCTACACCTTC. Translating it yields CASSAGQGVGYGYTF. The complete variable domain, with remaining parts taken from reference TRBV19 and TRBJ1-2, reads DGGITQSPKYLFRKEGQNVTLSCEQNLNHDAMYWYRQDPGQGLRLIYYSQIVNDFQKGDIAEGYSVSREKKESFPLTVTSAQKNPTAFYLCASSAGQGVGYGYTFGSGTRLTVV.

V and J are TRBV5-6 and TRBJ2-3; D remains ambiguous. Germline values: CDR1 SGHDT, CDR2 YYEEEE. The V and J ends lost 0 bases and 2 bases respectively, with 7 bases between them. The CDR3 extends over 14 amino acids. The CDR3 coding sequence is TGTGCCAGCAGCTTGGACAGATACACAGATACGCAGTATTTT. Translating it yields CASSLDRYTDTQYF.

This clonotype was counted only a few times. The chain recombines TRBV5-1 with TRBJ2-5, with a weak D call TRBD1 (5 bases). V was clipped by 5 bases and J by 1 base, with 12 bases between them. The CDR3 is made up of 14 amino acids. The germline CDR1 and CDR2 sequences are SGHRS and YFSETQ. CDR3: CASRPTGFQETQYF. In nucleotides, the CDR3 is TGCGCCAGCAGACCTACAGGATTCCAAGAGACCCAGTACTTC.

This clonotype was observed a few times. The genes are TRBV20-1 and TRBJ1-5; D perhaps matches TRBD1 (6 bases). Germline values: CDR1 DFQATT, CDR2 SNEGSKA (reference sequence). V gave up 5 bases and J gave up 3 bases, with 11 bases separating them. This CDR3 is built from 13 residues. CDR3 nucleotide sequence: TGCAGTGCTCAAGACAGGCCCAATCAGCCCCAGCATTTT. This sequence encodes CSAQDRPNQPQHF.

This clonotype was observed at least ten times. This sequence joins TRBV6-1 and TRBJ1-1; maybe TRBD1 (5 bases). CDR3 length: 15 amino acids. Trimming took off 7 bases at V and 3 bases at J, with 18 bases between the two ends. Germline loops: CDR1 MNHNS, CDR2 SASEGT. The CDR3 DNA reads as TGTGCCAGCATTCTCTTGGGGGTCAGTTACACTGAAGCTTTCTTT. As protein: CASILLGVSYTEAFF.

This clonotype has just a few counts. The chain carries TRBV10-1 and TRBJ2-1, with 10 nucleotides matching TRBD2. The J segment lost 5 bases and the V segment lost 4 bases, leaving 11 bases of the junction unmatched. The CDR3 is 17 amino acids. CDR1 is WNHNN, CDR2 SYGVQD, per germline (reference sequence). This CDR3 reads CASSGNTGAGGNNEQFF. The CDR3 nucleotides read TGCGCCAGCAGTGGTAACACAGGAGCGGGAGGGAACAATGAGCAGTTCTTC.

This clonotype showed up just a few times. The genes are TRBV10-3 and TRBJ2-7; 11 bases are shared with TRBD2. J lost 5 bases, V lost 10 bases, and 13 bases had no gene match. CDR1 is ENHRY and CDR2 is SYGVKD in the germline V gene. The CDR3 loop spans 15 amino acids. CDR3 loop: CATLQTSGNEHEQYF. The DNA of the CDR3 is TGTGCCACCCTACAGACTAGCGGGAACGAGCACGAGCAGTACTTC.

This sequence joins TRBV7-6 and TRBJ2-3; 12 nucleotides match TRBD2. CDR1 and CDR2 (germline): SGHVS, FNYEAQ. The V and J ends lost 5 bases and 6 bases, in that order; junction bases with no gene match: 9. The CDR3 runs 16 residues. The CDR3 nucleotides are TGTGCCAGCAGCCTGGGACTAGCGGGCCGAGGGGATACGCAGTATTTT. Translating it yields CASSLGLAGRGDTQYF. Full variable domain (missing parts from reference TRBV7-6 and TRBJ2-3): GAGVSQSPRYKVTKRGQDVALRCDPISGHVSLYWYRQALGQGPEFLTYFNYEAQQDKSGLPNDRFSAERPEGSISTLTIQRTEQRDSAMYRCASSLGLAGRGDTQYFGPGTRLTVL.

This clonotype has just one count. A read error may be the cause here, since a much bigger clone is one base away. The rearrangement uses TRBV5-1 and TRBJ2-7; TRBD2 matches at 12 bases. This CDR3 spans 15 amino acids. The ends lost 4 bases at V and 6 bases at J; junction bases unmatched: 8. Germline CDR1 is SGHRS and CDR2 is YFSETQ. The CDR3 DNA follows: TGCGCCAGCAGCCCCAAGACTAGCGGGAGTGGCGAGCAGTACTTC. Protein sequence: CASSPKTSGSGEQYF.

This clonotype was detected many times. V usage is TRBV3-1 and J usage is TRBJ2-5; the match to TRBD2 covers 7 bases. With 8 bases clipped from V and 1 base from J, the junction kept 7 bases outside the gene matches. The CDR3 consists of 14 residues. The germline V gene encodes CDR1 LGHDT and CDR2 YNNKEL (reference sequence). CDR3 residues: CASRLSGAQETQYF. The CDR3 bases are TGTGCCAGCCGACTCAGCGGGGCCCAAGAGACCCAGTACTTC.

This chain uses TRBV20-1 with TRBJ2-7; 8 bases align to TRBD1. The CDR3 consists of 14 residues. CDR1 and CDR2 (germline): DFQATT, SNEGSKA (reference sequence). V shed 5 bases and J 0 bases; nucleotides not matched to a gene: 6. The CDR3 sequence: CSAPRTGLSYEQYF. As DNA, the CDR3 is TGCAGTGCTCCTCGGACAGGGCTCTCCTACGAGCAGTACTTC.

Ten or more counts support this clonotype. The chain recombines TRBV7-2 with TRBJ2-1; a possible D gene is TRBD2 (6 bases). CDR3 length: 14 amino acids. The ends were cut back, 2 bases at V and 4 bases at J, with 9 bases in the middle. The germline gives CDR1 SGHTA, CDR2 FQGNSA. CDR3 nucleotides: TGTGCCAGCAGCTTACCGGGACTTTACAATGAGCAGTTCTTC. Protein product: CASSLPGLYNEQFF.

CDR3 sequence reads: CSAREQGEGETQYF. The CDR3 DNA reads as TGCAGTGCTAGAGAACAGGGGGAAGGAGAGACCCAGTACTTC. V and J are TRBV20-1 and TRBJ2-5; 8 bases agree with TRBD1. CDR3 length: 14 amino acids. CDR1 DFQATT and CDR2 SNEGSKA come from the germline V gene (reference sequence). V dropped 0 bases and J dropped 4; count of bases not matched to a gene: 4.

In this sample, this clonotype turned up a few times. The chain combines TRBV5-1 with TRBJ1-2, with 11 bases identical to TRBD1. The CDR3 has 17 residues. Losses at the gene ends were 0 bases for V and 3 bases for J; bases not matched to a gene: 7. Germline values: CDR1 SGHRS, CDR2 YFSETQ. CDR3 sequence (DNA): TGCGCCAGCAGCTTGGGGACCGGGACAGGGGGGGACTATGGCTACACCTTC. Its protein product is CASSLGTGTGGDYGYTF. Full variable domain (missing parts from reference TRBV5-1 and TRBJ1-2): KAGVTQTPRYLIKTRGQQVTLSCSPISGHRSVSWYQQTPGQGLQFLFEYFSETQRNKGNFPGRFSGRQFSNSRSEMNVSTLELGDSALYLCASSLGTGTGGDYGYTFGSGTRLTVV.

The rearrangement joins TRBV20-1 to TRBJ2-7; D is perhaps TRBD2 (5 bases). The CDR3 sequence is 13 residues long. Germline values: CDR1 DFQATT, CDR2 SNEGSKA (reference sequence). Trimming removed 5 bases at V and 2 bases at J, with 13 bases between. CDR3 protein: CSAPGLLAYEQYF. The CDR3 DNA reads TGCAGTGCTCCCGGACTGTTAGCCTACGAGCAGTACTTC.

A few counts support this clonotype. The limits of the CDR3 on the DNA are not certain, so only TCRdb's listed CDR3 is given. The chain has TRBV9 and TRBJ2-1. The CDR3 has 15 residues if both end residues are counted. The V gene's germline CDR1 is SGDLS and CDR2 YYNGEE. CDR3 sequence: CASSVGQGNYNERFF.

The chain employs TRBV27 and TRBJ2-7; weak D call: TRBD2 (6 bases). CDR3 size: 15 residues. The germline V and J ends were trimmed by 3 bases and 3 bases, with 15 bases remaining between them. Per germline, CDR1 MNHEY and CDR2 SMNVEV (reference sequence). The CDR3 sequence is CASSLGLPKGYEQYF. The CDR3 DNA sequence: TGTGCCAGCAGTTTGGGACTCCCGAAGGGCTACGAGCAGTACTTC.

In its sample, this clonotype was seen a few times. V usage is TRBV6-1 and J usage is TRBJ1-5; D gene unclear. Germline CDR1 is MNHNS and CDR2 is SASEGT. The CDR3 spans 14 residues. V was pared by 2 bases and J by 0 bases, with 5 bases between. CDR3 sequence: CASSESLSNQPQHF. In DNA form, the CDR3 reads TGTGCCAGCAGTGAATCGCTTAGCAATCAGCCCCAGCATTTT.

This clonotype was counted only a few times. This chain connects TRBV3-1 to TRBJ2-2; D might be TRBD1 (5 bases). This CDR3 is built from 16 residues. CDR1 and CDR2 from the germline V gene are LGHDT and YNNKEL (reference sequence). The V gene lost 5 bases and the J gene lost 2 bases, with 15 bases spanning the gap. The CDR3 nucleotides are TGTGCCAGCAGCTTAGCTCCACAGGTCAACACCGGGGAGCTGTTTTTT. It yields the protein CASSLAPQVNTGELFF.

This clonotype was seen at least ten times. The rearrangement uses TRBV7-3 and TRBJ2-1, with TRBD2 as a possible D gene (6 bases). V was cut by 2 bases and J by 3 bases, with 14 bases left in between. Germline V gene sequence: CDR1 SGHTA, CDR2 FQGTGA. The CDR3 loop spans 16 amino acids. CDR3 residues: CASSLSGGDLYNEQFF. CDR3 nucleotide sequence: TGTGCCAGCAGCTTATCAGGAGGGGATCTCTACAATGAGCAGTTCTTC.

The J gene is TRBJ2-3, the V gene TRBV15; D is ambiguous. Deletions cut 11 bases from V and 6 bases from J, with 6 bases between. Germline CDR1 is LNHNV and CDR2 is YYDKDF (reference sequence). The CDR3 spans 9 residues. The CDR3 region has the DNA TGTGCCCCCTGGGATACGCAGTATTTT. It codes for CAPWDTQYF.

CDR3 sequence (DNA): TGTGCCAGCAGTCAAAGGGAGACTGAAGCTTTCTTT. Translation gives CASSQRETEAFF. The chain recombines TRBV28 with TRBJ1-1, with no clear D. CDR1 MDHEN and CDR2 SYDVKM come from the germline V gene. The CDR3 totals 12 residues. V shed 5 bases and J shed 5 bases, with 9 bases lying between them.

The chain carries TRBV14 and TRBJ2-7, with TRBD2 identical over 10 bases. Germline CDR1 and CDR2: SGHDN and FVKESK. This CDR3 has 15 amino acids. Trimming cost V 1 base and J 6 bases; bases outside gene matches: 6. In DNA form, the CDR3 reads TGTGCCAGCAGCCAAGCAGCTAGCGGGAGTATCGAGCAGTACTTC. Translating it yields CASSQAASGSIEQYF.